This T cell receptor beta chain emerged from a study of T-cell reconstitution after alpha-beta-depleted transplantation in children. General observations from the study: By one year post-transplant, T-cell counts and diversity largely arose from T cells that were newly produced. Several hundred expanded graft clones reportedly supplied alpha-beta T cells about two months after transplant.

Trimming removed 0 bases from V and 5 bases from J, with 12 bases in between. Germline CDR1 is SGHRS and CDR2 is YFSETQ. The CDR3 runs 15 residues. Preparation of the TCRbeta library was carried out with unique molecular identifiers. TCRdb re-analysed the PCR reads in MiXCR, keeping a single row per CDR3 protein. The sample lists about 580,000 distinct CDR3 sequences, roughly a quarter seen once, with under 45% in the top ten. For this clonotype: The antigen is undetermined.

The chain uses TRBV5-1 and TRBJ2-1; D uncertain. The sample here was PBMCs, taken before TCRalphabeta/CD19-depleted stem cell transplant. The TCR comes from a boy under two years old with Wiskott-Aldrich syndrome, due to receive a stem cell transplant. CDR3 coding DNA: TGCGCCAGCAGCTTGGTGGGATCGTACGACAATGAGCAGTTCTTC. It codes for CASSLVGSYDNEQFF.